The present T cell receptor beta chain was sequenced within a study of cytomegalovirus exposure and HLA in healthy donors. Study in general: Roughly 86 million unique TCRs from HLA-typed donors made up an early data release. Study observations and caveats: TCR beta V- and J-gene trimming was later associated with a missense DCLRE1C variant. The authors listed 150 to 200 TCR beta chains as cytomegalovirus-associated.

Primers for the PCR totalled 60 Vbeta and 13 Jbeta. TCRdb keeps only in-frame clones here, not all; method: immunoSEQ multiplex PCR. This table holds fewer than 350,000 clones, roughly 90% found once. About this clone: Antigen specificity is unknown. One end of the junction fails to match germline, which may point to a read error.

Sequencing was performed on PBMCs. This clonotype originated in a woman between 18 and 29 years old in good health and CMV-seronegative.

CDR3 coding DNA: TGTTCCAGCAGCTTAGCAGGGACAGGGGAGGCTTTCTTT. It translates to CSSSLAGTGEAFF. The V gene is TRBV7-9, the J gene TRBJ1-1; 10 nucleotides align to TRBD1. The CDR3 sequence is 13 residues long. The germline V gene encodes CDR1 SEHNR and CDR2 FQNEAQ (reference sequence).